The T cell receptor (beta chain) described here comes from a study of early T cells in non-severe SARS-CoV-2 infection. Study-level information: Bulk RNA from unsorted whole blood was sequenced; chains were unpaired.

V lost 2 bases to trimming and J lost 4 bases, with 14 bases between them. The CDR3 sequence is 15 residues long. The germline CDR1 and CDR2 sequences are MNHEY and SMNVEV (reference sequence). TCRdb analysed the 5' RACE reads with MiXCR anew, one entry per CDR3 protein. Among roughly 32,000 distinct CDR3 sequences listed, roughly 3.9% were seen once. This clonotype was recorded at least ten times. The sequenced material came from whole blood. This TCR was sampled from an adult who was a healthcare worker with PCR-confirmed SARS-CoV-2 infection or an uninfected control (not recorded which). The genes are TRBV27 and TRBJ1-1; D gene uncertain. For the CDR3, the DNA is TGTGCCAGCAGTTTACCCGGGGTCGGTGGCACTGAAGCTTTCTTT. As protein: CASSLPGVGGTEAFF.